These 27 T cell receptor beta chains were sequenced from one sample in a study of blood T cell repertoires in COVID-19. Profiling relied on immunoSEQ multiplex PCR, and the TCRdb table lists in-frame clones only, not all of them. Among 75,000 or so clones listed, around 84% were seen once. Sequencing was performed on peripheral blood. The receptor source for this set is a man in his fifties or sixties with acute or convalescent COVID-19.

This rearrangement joins TRBV5-1 to TRBJ1-5; D is perhaps TRBD1 (6 bases). The CDR3 totals 15 residues. V dropped 2 bases and J dropped 3 bases, with 12 bases sitting between them. Germline values: CDR1 SGHRS, CDR2 YFSETQ. CDR3 nucleotides: TGCGCCAGCAGCTTTAATGGGGGCCCCAATCAGCCCCAGCATTTT. Residues: CASSFNGGPNQPQHF.

The chain is built from TRBV15 and TRBJ2-3, with unresolved D. The germline V gene encodes CDR1 LNHNV and CDR2 YYDKDF (reference sequence). This CDR3 has 16 residues. Deletions cut 0 bases from V and 0 bases from J, with 10 bases between. The CDR3 here is CATSRDPPTSTDTQYF. CDR3 DNA sequence: TGTGCCACCAGCAGAGATCCCCCGACTAGCACAGATACGCAGTATTTT.

The chain recombines TRBV6-5 with TRBJ2-2; D gene unclear. The V end was cut by 6 bases, the J end by 2 bases, with 4 bases between. Germline lookup yields CDR1 MNHEY and CDR2 SVGAGI. This CDR3 contains 12 residues. CDR3 sequence (DNA): TGTGCCAGCAGACTAAACACCGGGGAGCTGTTTTTT. Its protein product is CASRLNTGELFF.

This rearrangement joins TRBV9 to TRBJ1-1, with D maybe TRBD1 (6 bases). This CDR3 contains 12 residues. Between the trimmed V and J ends, which lost 5 bases and 8 bases, there was a span of 13 bases. Germline V CDR1 and CDR2: SGDLS, YYNGEE. The CDR3 DNA follows: TGTGCCAGCAGGACAGCCCAGGGGGAAGCTTTCTTT. This translates into CASRTAQGEAFF.

This sequence joins TRBV18 and TRBJ2-7; D is undetermined. The CDR3 consists of 15 residues. V gave up 2 bases and J gave up 0 bases, with 11 bases separating them. Germline lookup yields CDR1 KGHSH and CDR2 LQKENI. The CDR3 DNA is TGTGCCAGCTCACCAATGCAGGAACTCTCCTACGAGCAGTACTTC. It is translated as CASSPMQELSYEQYF.

CDR3 loop: CASSQGGQQGSPLHF. CDR3 DNA: TGCGCCAGCAGCCAAGGGGGACAGCAGGGTTCACCCCTCCACTTT. The chain uses TRBV4-1 and TRBJ1-6, with 7 bases matching TRBD1. Germline V CDR1 and CDR2: MGHRA, YSYEKL. Trimming removed 1 base from V and 9 bases from J; junction bases left unmatched: 6. The CDR3 has 15 amino acids.

V usage is TRBV14 and J usage is TRBJ1-3, with unresolved D. Germline values: CDR1 SGHDN, CDR2 FVKESK. The CDR3 is 15 amino acids. The V end lost 0 bases, the J end lost 1 base, and 7 bases lay between the germline ends. The CDR3 region is CASSQDTVSGNTIYF. CDR3 coding DNA: TGTGCCAGCAGCCAAGATACGGTATCTGGAAACACCATATATTTT.

J is TRBJ2-7 and V is TRBV12-3 or TRBV12-4, with 7 bases identical to TRBD1. V trimming: 3 bases; J trimming: 5 bases; junction bases outside the gene matches: 1. The CDR3 runs to 12 residues. For the CDR3, the DNA is TGTGCCAGCAGTTTGACAGGGAACGAGCAGTACTTC. Translation: CASSLTGNEQYF.

V and J are TRBV30 and TRBJ1-5; D unresolved. Germline CDR1 reads GTSNPN; CDR2 reads SVGIG (reference sequence). CDR3 length: 12 residues. Deletions cut 2 bases from V and 5 bases from J, with 7 bases between. CDR3 amino acids: CAWSWTDQPQHF. Written as DNA, the CDR3 is TGTGCCTGGAGTTGGACTGATCAGCCCCAGCATTTT.

This clone was seen only a few times. CDR3 sequence: CASSLDIGNTIYF. As DNA, the CDR3 is TGCGCCAGCAGTTTGGACATCGGAAACACCATATATTTT. The chain links TRBV10-1 to TRBJ1-3; tentatively, D is TRBD1 (5 bases). CDR3 size: 13 residues. Germline CDR1 is WNHNN and CDR2 is SYGVQD (reference sequence). Trimming removed 5 bases at V and 4 bases at J, with 9 bases between.

The V and J genes are TRBV29-1 and TRBJ1-5; D gene ambiguous. Trimming cost V 4 bases and J 0 bases, with 10 bases left between them. This CDR3 has 14 amino acids. Germline-derived CDR1 and CDR2 are SQVTM and ANQGSEA. The CDR3, as DNA: TGCAGCGTTGGATTCGGGTCTAGCAATCAGCCCCAGCATTTT. It specifies CSVGFGSSNQPQHF.

The sample holds a few counts of this clone. This same CDR3 is encoded by further DNA sequences in the sample. V and J are TRBV19 and TRBJ1-2; no clear D gene. The CDR3 length is 13 residues. The germline CDR1 and CDR2 sequences are LNHDA and SQIVND (reference sequence). With 7 bases removed from V and 4 bases from J, the gap between germline ends came to 13 bases. CDR3 residues: CASTPAGPYGYTF. In DNA form, the CDR3 reads TGTGCCAGTACGCCGGCAGGCCCCTATGGCTACACCTTC.

There are a few counts of this clone. The junction departs from the called germline gene at one end, perhaps through a read error. This chain connects TRBV6-1 to TRBJ1-5; D is undetermined. Per the germline V gene, CDR1 is MNHNS and CDR2 is SASEGT. CDR3 length equals 15 residues. The CDR3 is CASREGGYSNQPQHF. For the CDR3, the DNA is TGTGCCAGCAGAGAAGGCGGCTATAGCAATCAGCCCCAGCATTTT.

A single count supports this clone. V usage is TRBV7-8 and J usage is TRBJ2-7; D may be TRBD2 (6 bases). The V gene lost 4 bases and the J gene lost 6 bases, with 13 bases spanning the gap. The V gene's germline CDR1 is SGHVS and CDR2 FQNEAQ. This CDR3 region has 13 residues. The CDR3, as DNA: TGTGCCAGCAGCTCCGGCGAAGCGGGCGAGCAGTACTTC. Its protein is CASSSGEAGEQYF.

V usage is TRBV9 and J usage is TRBJ1-2; possible D gene TRBD1, 6 bases. V was trimmed by 9 bases and J by 4 bases, leaving 31 bases between them. CDR3 length equals 18 residues. Germline loops: CDR1 SGDLS, CDR2 YYNGEE. CDR3 loop: CAIPLDSKGEGSSYGYTF. The DNA of the CDR3 is TGTGCCATCCCACTAGATAGTAAGGGGGAGGGGTCGAGCTATGGCTACACCTTC.

A single count supports this clone. The rearrangement uses TRBV5-1 and TRBJ1-1; 7 nucleotides line up with TRBD1. The V gene end was trimmed by 3 bases and the J gene end by 3 bases; junction bases not matched to a gene: 2. CDR1 and CDR2 from the germline V gene are SGHRS and YFSETQ. The CDR3 consists of 13 residues. The CDR3 DNA follows: TGCGCCAGCAGCTACACAGGGGACACTGAAGCTTTCTTT. It encodes CASSYTGDTEAFF.

The chain uses TRBV5-1 and TRBJ2-3; unclear D gene. The CDR3 length is 13 residues. V was pared by 4 bases and J by 2 bases, with 8 bases between. Germline lookup yields CDR1 SGHRS and CDR2 YFSETQ. The CDR3 here is CASSIHSTDTQYF. In DNA, the CDR3 is TGCGCCAGCAGCATCCATTCCACAGATACGCAGTATTTT.

This chain joins TRBV4-1 and TRBJ2-5; the D is unclear. This CDR3 comprises 16 residues. Trimming stripped 0 bases from V and 2 bases from J, with 13 bases between. The germline V gene has CDR1 MGHRA and CDR2 YSYEKL. The CDR3 here is CASSQDRGTTQETQYF. The CDR3 DNA sequence: TGCGCCAGCAGCCAAGATCGAGGCACAACGCAAGAGACCCAGTACTTC.

The chain carries TRBV13 and TRBJ2-1; the D gene is possibly TRBD1 (5 bases). The germline V and J ends were trimmed by 0 bases and 5 bases, with 8 bases remaining between them. This CDR3 is 14 amino acids long. Germline lookup yields CDR1 PRHDT and CDR2 FYEKMQ (reference sequence). The CDR3 region is CASSLGLGDNEQFF. DNA of the CDR3: TGTGCCAGCAGCTTAGGCCTAGGGGACAATGAGCAGTTCTTC.

This clone has ten or more counts. The rearrangement links TRBV5-1 to TRBJ1-5, with unresolved D. Germline CDR1 SGHRS, CDR2 YFSETQ. V was trimmed by 4 bases and J by 7 bases, leaving 21 bases between them. This CDR3 region has 16 residues. This chain's CDR3 is CASSTSSVSGRQPQHF. In DNA form, the CDR3 reads TGCGCCAGCAGCACCTCCTCGGTGAGCGGGAGACAGCCCCAGCATTTT.

This clone was observed once. The genes are TRBV6-1 and TRBJ1-2; D is possibly TRBD1 (6 bases). V was shortened by 4 bases and J by 8 bases, with 17 bases between the two germline ends. Germline V gene data show CDR1 as MNHNS and CDR2 as SASEGT. The CDR3 loop spans 14 amino acids. The CDR3 DNA reads TGTGCCAGCAGTGGGGGGGGCGCGGTGAGGGGCTACACCTTC. As protein: CASSGGGAVRGYTF.

The gene calls are TRBV10-3 and TRBJ1-2; TRBD1 matches 8 bases. J gave up 4 bases and V 6 bases, and 10 bases lay outside the gene matches. The V gene's germline CDR1 is ENHRY and CDR2 SYGVKD. This CDR3 is 15 amino acids long. CDR3 sequence: CAISGGQAGSYGYTF. The CDR3 DNA follows: TGTGCCATCAGCGGGGGACAGGCTGGGAGCTATGGCTACACCTTC.

The chain is built from TRBV7-8 and TRBJ2-1, with D maybe TRBD1 (5 bases). CDR3 length: 13 amino acids. The germline V gene has CDR1 SGHVS and CDR2 FQNEAQ. The V end was cut by 1 base, the J end by 7 bases, with 8 bases between. The CDR3 reads CASSLEGPNEQFF. The DNA of the CDR3 is TGTGCCAGCAGCTTAGAGGGGCCTAATGAGCAGTTCTTC. Looking up the rest from reference TRBV7-8 and TRBJ2-1 gives the full variable domain: GAGVSQSPRYKVAKRGQDVALRCDPISGHVSLFWYQQALGQGPEFLTYFQNEAQLDKSGLPSDRFFAERPEGSVSTLKIQRTQQEDSAVYLCASSLEGPNEQFFGPGTRLTVL.

The rearrangement uses TRBV6-2 or TRBV6-3 and TRBJ2-1; a possible D gene is TRBD1 (5 bases). Germline V gene lookup returns CDR1 MNHEY and CDR2 SVGEGT. Trimming took 5 bases from V and 7 from J, leaving 12 bases between them. The CDR3 runs 13 residues. The CDR3 protein is CASSPLAGNEQFF. The CDR3 bases are TGTGCCAGCAGTCCCCTGGCAGGGAATGAGCAGTTCTTC.

V gene TRBV6-5 combines with J gene TRBJ1-5; unclear D gene. The CDR3 consists of 13 residues. Germline CDR1 reads MNHEY; CDR2 reads SVGAGI. V lost 6 bases and J lost 0, with 6 bases in between. CDR3 nucleotide sequence: TGTGCCAGCAGAACTAATAGCAATCAGCCCCAGCATTTT. Its translation: CASRTNSNQPQHF.

The genes are TRBV7-2 and TRBJ2-5; a possible D gene is TRBD2 (5 bases). V was clipped by 5 bases and J by 4 bases, with 11 bases between them. Germline loops: CDR1 SGHTA, CDR2 FQGNSA. CDR3 length equals 13 residues. The CDR3 region is CASSGGYRETQYF. Written as DNA, the CDR3 is TGTGCCAGCAGCGGAGGTTATAGAGAGACCCAGTACTTC.

This clone came up once. The V and J genes are TRBV18 and TRBJ1-1; 8 bases map to TRBD1. Germline V gives CDR1 KGHSH, CDR2 LQKENI. V was pared by 4 bases and J by 9 bases, with 13 bases of the junction left unmatched. The CDR3 extends over 15 amino acids. CDR3 loop: CASSREGQGLKQAFF. CDR3 DNA: TGTGCCAGCTCACGAGAAGGACAGGGCCTAAAACAAGCTTTCTTT.